This T cell receptor (beta chain) was identified in a study of beta chain features in type 1 diabetes. In its sample, this clone was seen once. Germline assignment: CDR1 LGHNA and CDR2 YSLEER. The V and J ends lost 2 bases and 0 bases respectively, with 14 bases between them. This CDR3 has 17 residues. Expressed TCRB transcripts were sequenced because the entire RNA isolate underwent reverse transcription. Clones were read by immunoSEQ multiplex PCR, and TCRdb kept only the in-frame ones, dropping some. The repertoire holds about 330,000 clones, with about 11% as singletons. What was sequenced was naive CD4+ T cells from blood. The source of this sequence is a woman in her twenties or thirties in good health. This rearrangement joins TRBV4-3 to TRBJ1-5; a possible D gene is TRBD1 (6 bases). The CDR3 region has the DNA TGCGCCAGCAGCCAACGACAGGCCGATTATAGCAATCAGCCCCAGCATTTT. Translation: CASSQRQADYSNQPQHF.